Sequencing of this T cell receptor beta chain was carried out in a study of T cell responses to AZD1222 COVID-19 vaccine. Study-wide background: Pooling was applied to second doses at about 4 or about 12 weeks. Regarding the study as a whole: CD4 TCRs linked to vaccination spanned spike, dominating at 160-218 and 743-854. Repertoires in all cases were sampled only once the peak T cell response had passed. Among the donors, most were white British and more were female, and clonal diversity was possibly underestimated.

Details on this clone: Its antigen is not known.

The assay was immunoSEQ multiplex PCR, and TCRdb's table has in-frame clones only and misses some. The table records roughly 160,000 clones, 75% to 95% of them present only once. Trimming shortened V by 2 bases and J by 3 bases, and 9 bases separated the two germline ends. Per the germline V gene, CDR1 is SGHRS and CDR2 is YFSETQ. This CDR3 region has 14 residues. V and J are TRBV5-1 and TRBJ2-1; D perhaps matches TRBD1 (6 bases). Material: peripheral blood, obtained on day 0 of AZD1222 vaccination. This TCR derives from an adult in good health. The CDR3 region is CASSFGTHYNEQFF. The CDR3 bases are TGCGCCAGCAGCTTTGGGACACACTACAATGAGCAGTTCTTC.